Below, 9 T cell receptor beta chains from the same sample are listed, as sequenced in a study of blood T cell repertoires in COVID-19. The protocol was immunoSEQ multiplex PCR, while the TCRdb copy is restricted to in-frame clones and leaves out a portion. The sample comprises about 110,000 clones, about four fifths of which are singletons, and about 3.8% rests with the top ten. The sample taken for sequencing was peripheral blood. The origin of the receptors is a woman in her 70s with acute or convalescent COVID-19.

The chain combines TRBV2 with TRBJ2-1, with TRBD2 matching over 8 bases. Trimming took 8 bases from V and 8 from J; bases not matched to a gene: 14. This CDR3 is built from 15 residues. Germline CDR1 and CDR2: SNHLY and FYNNEI. CDR3 loop: CASRSGGFVRDEQFF. The CDR3 coding sequence is TGTGCCAGCCGCTCGGGGGGGTTTGTAAGGGATGAGCAGTTCTTC.

This clone was seen only a few times. The chain has TRBV9 and TRBJ1-2; no reliable D call. This CDR3 has 14 amino acids. Germline V gene sequence: CDR1 SGDLS, CDR2 YYNGEE. Trimming shortened V by 6 bases and J by 1 base, and 13 bases separated the two germline ends. CDR3 DNA sequence: TGTGCCAGCAACCCAGGCCCCCTTAACTATGGCTACACCTTC. It is translated as CASNPGPLNYGYTF.

This chain uses TRBV28 with TRBJ2-1; 7 bases are a match to TRBD1. The CDR3 contains 15 residues. Germline assignment: CDR1 MDHEN and CDR2 SYDVKM. The V gene end was trimmed by 6 bases and the J gene end by 4 bases; junction bases not matched to a gene: 9. CDR3 protein: CASSQAGTAYNEQFF. The CDR3 DNA follows: TGTGCCAGCAGCCAAGCCGGGACAGCTTACAATGAGCAGTTCTTC.

The CDR3 loop reads CASRDRGNSPLHF. The CDR3 nucleotides read TGTGCCAGCAGAGACAGGGGGAATTCACCCCTCCACTTT. This sequence joins TRBV12-3 or TRBV12-4 and TRBJ1-6; 9 bases match TRBD1. V dropped 6 bases and J dropped 7; count of bases not matched to a gene: 1. The CDR3 covers 13 residues.

This chain joins TRBV5-8 and TRBJ1-5; 7 positions agree with TRBD1. The CDR3 sequence is 17 residues long. The J segment lost 5 bases and the V segment lost 1 base, leaving 12 bases of the junction unmatched. The germline V gene encodes CDR1 SGHTS and CDR2 YDEGEE. The CDR3 DNA follows: TGTGCCAGCAGCTTGACCTTGACAGGGCTACCCGATCAGCCCCAGCATTTT. It yields the protein CASSLTLTGLPDQPQHF. The full variable domain, rest sourced from reference TRBV5-8 and TRBJ1-5, is EAGVTQSPTHLIKTRGQQATLRCSPISGHTSVYWYQQALGLGLQFLLWYDEGEERNRGNFPPRFSGRQFPNYSSELNVNALELEDSALYLCASSLTLTGLPDQPQHFGDGTRLSIL.

The V call is TRBV2, the J call TRBJ2-1, with D perhaps matching TRBD2 (6 bases). This CDR3 is built from 12 residues. Germline values: CDR1 SNHLY, CDR2 FYNNEI. V lost 6 bases and J 15 bases, leaving 18 bases between the germline ends. The chain's CDR3 is CASRDLAPGRFF. The CDR3 DNA follows: TGTGCCAGCAGAGACCTAGCGCCTGGTCGGTTCTTC.

This chain's CDR3 is CAISEGQGVGEQYF. CDR3 nucleotides: TGTGCCATCAGTGAGGGACAGGGGGTAGGTGAGCAGTACTTC. The rearrangement uses TRBV10-3 and TRBJ2-7, with 10 bases aligning to TRBD1. CDR1 and CDR2 (germline): ENHRY, SYGVKD. V lost 2 bases, J lost 7 bases, and 5 bases stayed unmatched. The CDR3 covers 14 residues.

This clone was recorded a few times. The gene calls are TRBV7-8 and TRBJ1-6; D not resolved. Trimming stripped 0 bases from V and 2 bases from J, with 8 bases between. This CDR3 is built from 16 residues. CDR1 and CDR2 from the germline V gene are SGHVS and FQNEAQ. Written as DNA, the CDR3 is TGTGCCAGCAGCTTAGCGCCAGGCCCCTATAATTCACCCCTCCACTTT. It is translated as CASSLAPGPYNSPLHF.

With respect to this clone: At the DNA level, this CDR3 is encoded by other sequences in the same sample as well. The genes are TRBV29-1 and TRBJ2-3; TRBD1 agrees at 9 bases. In germline, CDR1 is SQVTM, CDR2 ANQGSEA. Germline trimming cut 3 bases from V and 0 bases from J; bases unmatched to any gene: 1. The CDR3 loop spans 14 amino acids. The CDR3 sequence: CSVEGQGSTDTQYF. CDR3 nucleotide sequence: TGCAGCGTTGAGGGACAGGGAAGCACAGATACGCAGTATTTT.